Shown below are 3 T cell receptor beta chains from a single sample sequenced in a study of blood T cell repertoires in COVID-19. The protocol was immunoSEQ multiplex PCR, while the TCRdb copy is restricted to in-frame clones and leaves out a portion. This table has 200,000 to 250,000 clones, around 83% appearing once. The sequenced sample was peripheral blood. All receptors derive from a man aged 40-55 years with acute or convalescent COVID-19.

The CDR3 nucleotides are TGTGCCTGGAGTGAAGGGGCGAGCTCCTACGAGCAGTACTTC. Amino acid sequence: CAWSEGASSYEQYF. The chain combines TRBV30 with TRBJ2-7, with D perhaps matching TRBD1 (5 bases). CDR3 length equals 14 residues. Trimming pared 1 base from V and 0 bases from J, leaving 10 bases between. Germline V CDR1 and CDR2: GTSNPN, SVGIG (reference sequence). Looking up the rest from reference TRBV30 and TRBJ2-7 gives the full variable domain: SQTIHQWPATLVQPVGSPLSLECTVEGTSNPNLYWYRQAAGRGLQLLFYSVGIGQISSEVPQNLSASRPQDRQFILSSKKLLLSDSGFYLCAWSEGASSYEQYFGPGTRLTVT.

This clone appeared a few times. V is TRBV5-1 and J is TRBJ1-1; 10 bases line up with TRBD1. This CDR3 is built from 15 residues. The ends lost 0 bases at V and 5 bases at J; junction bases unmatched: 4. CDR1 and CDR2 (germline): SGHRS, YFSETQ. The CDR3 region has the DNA TGCGCCAGCAGCTTGGCAGGGACAGGGGTTACTGAAGCTTTCTTT. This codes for CASSLAGTGVTEAFF.

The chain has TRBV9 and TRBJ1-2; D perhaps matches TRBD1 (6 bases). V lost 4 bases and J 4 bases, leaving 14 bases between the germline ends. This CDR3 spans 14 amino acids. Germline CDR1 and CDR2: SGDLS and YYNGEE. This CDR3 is CASSPLGGGYGYTF. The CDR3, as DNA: TGTGCCAGCAGCCCACTTGGGGGCGGCTATGGCTACACCTTC.